Presented here are 25 T cell receptor beta chains from one specimen sequenced in a study of blood T cell repertoires in COVID-19. TCRdb keeps only in-frame clones here, not all; method: immunoSEQ multiplex PCR. The sample yields about 250,000 clones, 65% to 85% seen once. Sequenced input: peripheral blood. These receptors came from a woman between 35 and 50 years old who had recovered from COVID-19.

The chain couples TRBV7-9 to TRBJ1-2; 8 nucleotides line up with TRBD1. The germline gives CDR1 SEHNR, CDR2 FQNEAQ (reference sequence). The CDR3 has 14 residues. The V and J ends lost 3 bases and 8 bases, in that order; junction bases with no gene match: 8. CDR3 sequence: CASSFGQGGVGYTF. The CDR3 DNA reads as TGTGCCAGCAGCTTCGGACAGGGCGGTGTAGGCTACACCTTC. Based on the CDR3 plus reference TRBV7-9 and TRBJ1-2, the full variable domain is DTGVSQNPRHKITKRGQNVTFRCDPISEHNRLYWYRQTLGQGPEFLTYFQNEAQLEKSRLLSDRFSAERPKGSFSTLEIQRTEQGDSAMYLCASSFGQGGVGYTFGSGTRLTVV.

This chain uses TRBV6-5 with TRBJ1-1; D is possibly TRBD1 (5 bases). Trimming removed 6 bases at V and 9 bases at J, with 14 bases between. The V gene's germline CDR1 is MNHEY and CDR2 SVGAGI. The CDR3 consists of 12 residues. The DNA for the CDR3 is TGTGCCAGCAGCCCCACAGGTTTCAAAGCTTTCTTT. Translated, it gives CASSPTGFKAFF.

This clone has a single count. This chain links TRBV4-1 with TRBJ2-7; 7 bases map to TRBD1. Germline V gene data show CDR1 as MGHRA and CDR2 as YSYEKL. The V and J ends lost 4 bases and 0 bases, in that order; junction bases with no gene match: 9. There are 16 residues in the CDR3. The CDR3 nucleotides are TGCGCCAGCAGCCGCAACAGACAGGGAGCCTCCTACGAGCAGTACTTC. Amino acids: CASSRNRQGASYEQYF.

This chain connects TRBV20-1 to TRBJ1-6; D is undetermined. Germline V gene data show CDR1 as DFQATT and CDR2 as SNEGSKA (reference sequence). CDR3 length equals 16 residues. Trimming shortened V by 3 bases and J by 8 bases, and 20 bases separated the two germline ends. As DNA, the CDR3 is TGCAGTGCTAGTAGGGCGGGAACTCCTGGAGATTCACCCCTCCACTTT. Protein sequence: CSASRAGTPGDSPLHF.

The rearrangement uses TRBV18 and TRBJ2-7; 11 bases align to TRBD2. The CDR3 has 15 residues. Germline V gene lookup returns CDR1 KGHSH and CDR2 LQKENI. Trimming took 3 bases from V and 1 from J; bases not matched to a gene: 2. CDR3 coding DNA: TGTGCCAGCTCACCGACTAGCGGGGTTTCCTACGAGCAGTACTTC. Translation: CASSPTSGVSYEQYF. Supplemented by reference TRBV18 and TRBJ2-7, the full variable domain reads NAGVMQNPRHLVRRRGQEARLRCSPMKGHSHVYWYRQLPEEGLKFMVYLQKENIIDESGMPKERFSAEFPKEGPSILRIQQVVRGDSAAYFCASSPTSGVSYEQYFGPGTRLTVT.

The J gene is TRBJ1-2, the V gene TRBV20-1; D not resolved. With 3 bases removed from V and 6 bases from J, the gap between germline ends came to 14 bases. The CDR3 has 13 residues. Germline V gene data show CDR1 as DFQATT and CDR2 as SNEGSKA (reference sequence). The CDR3 region is CSASPRGLHGYTF. DNA for the CDR3: TGCAGTGCTAGTCCGCGGGGTTTGCATGGCTACACCTTC.

This chain connects TRBV7-2 to TRBJ2-5; 7 bases line up with TRBD1. Germline V CDR1 and CDR2: SGHTA, FQGNSA. The CDR3 totals 14 residues. V dropped 2 bases and J dropped 2; count of bases not matched to a gene: 2. The CDR3 region has the DNA TGTGCCAGCAGCTTACGGACAGGTCAAGAGACCCAGTACTTC. Its protein is CASSLRTGQETQYF.

The sample holds a few counts of this clone. V and J are TRBV19 and TRBJ2-3, with 9 bases identical to TRBD2. V shed 5 bases and J 4 bases; nucleotides not matched to a gene: 4. The length of the CDR3 is 14 residues. Germline CDR1 LNHDA, CDR2 SQIVND (reference sequence). In DNA, the CDR3 is TGTGCCAGTAGTTCTAGCGGGGTTGCAGATACGCAGTATTTT. This codes for CASSSSGVADTQYF.

The chain uses TRBV9 and TRBJ2-1; 10 bases map to TRBD1. Trimming took 3 bases from V and 2 from J; bases not matched to a gene: 2. The CDR3 sequence is 15 residues long. Germline CDR1 reads SGDLS; CDR2 reads YYNGEE. The CDR3, as DNA: TGTGCCAGCAGCGCAGGGACAGGGGCCTACAATGAGCAGTTCTTC. Encoded protein: CASSAGTGAYNEQFF.

The rearrangement joins TRBV2 to TRBJ2-2; 13 nucleotides line up with TRBD2. The CDR3 consists of 16 residues. Trimming at V came to 6 bases and at J to 2 bases, leaving 3 bases not matched to a gene. Germline CDR1 SNHLY, CDR2 FYNNEI. CDR3 DNA: TGTGCCAGCAGCGGACTAGCGGGGGTTAACACCGGGGAGCTGTTTTTT. Protein sequence: CASSGLAGVNTGELFF. The variable domain in full, with the rest retrieved from reference TRBV2 and TRBJ2-2, is EPEVTQTPSHQVTQMGQEVILRCVPISNHLYFYWYRQILGQKVEFLVSFYNNEISEKSEIFDDQFSVERPDGSNFTLKIRSTKLEDSAMYFCASSGLAGVNTGELFFGEGSRLTVL.

J is TRBJ2-5 and V is TRBV12-3 or TRBV12-4; TRBD1 agrees at 7 bases. The CDR3 is 13 amino acids. V lost 7 bases and J lost 3; bases outside the gene matches: 5. The CDR3 sequence: CASTDRAEETQYF. CDR3 in DNA: TGTGCCAGCACCGACAGGGCCGAAGAGACCCAGTACTTC.

This chain uses TRBV2 with TRBJ1-2, with a weak D call TRBD1 (6 bases). The CDR3 consists of 19 residues. Germline lookup yields CDR1 SNHLY and CDR2 FYNNEI. With 2 bases removed from V and 2 bases from J, the gap between germline ends came to 24 bases. The CDR3 sequence: CASSEPDPLGQTVNYGYTF. The DNA for the CDR3 is TGTGCCAGCAGTGAACCTGATCCCCTCGGACAGACAGTGAACTATGGCTACACCTTC.

The CDR3 spells CASTSGENNEQFF. In nucleotides, the CDR3 is TGTGCCAGCACTAGCGGGGAAAACAATGAGCAGTTCTTC. V and J are TRBV2 and TRBJ2-1, with 9 bases fitting TRBD2. The CDR3 length is 13 residues. Germline V gene lookup returns CDR1 SNHLY and CDR2 FYNNEI. J gave up 5 bases and V 7 bases, and 3 bases lay outside the gene matches.

The chain carries TRBV6-5 and TRBJ1-2; D gene ambiguous. This CDR3 is 12 amino acids long. Germline CDR1 and CDR2: MNHEY and SVGAGI. V shed 5 bases and J shed 5 bases, with 9 bases lying between them. CDR3 amino acids: CASSLSDYGYTF. CDR3 DNA: TGTGCCAGCAGTCTCAGTGATTATGGCTACACCTTC.

The table lists this clone with a few counts. The chain couples TRBV15 to TRBJ1-4; D gene unclear. The CDR3 sequence is 16 residues long. Trimming took off 0 bases at V and 0 bases at J, with 8 bases between the two ends. Germline CDR1 and CDR2: LNHNV and YYDKDF (reference sequence). The CDR3 coding sequence is TGTGCCACCAGCAGAGATACCCGGGCAACTAATGAAAAACTGTTTTTT. Protein product: CATSRDTRATNEKLFF.

This chain links TRBV11-3 with TRBJ2-2; D unclear. V lost 5 bases and J lost 3, with 19 bases in between. Germline assignment: CDR1 SGHNT and CDR2 YENEEA. There are 17 residues in the CDR3. The CDR3: CASSRPIFREYTGELFF. CDR3 nucleotides: TGTGCCAGCAGCCGCCCCATTTTTAGAGAGTACACCGGGGAGCTGTTTTTT.

This chain joins TRBV27 and TRBJ1-1; the D gene is possibly TRBD1 (6 bases). CDR3 length equals 19 residues. Trimming stripped 5 bases from V and 5 bases from J, with 30 bases between. Germline CDR1 MNHEY, CDR2 SMNVEV (reference sequence). The CDR3 spells CASSDRIIQGSRPRTEAFF. The CDR3 bases are TGTGCCAGCAGTGACAGGATAATACAGGGTTCCCGGCCCCGGACTGAAGCTTTCTTT.

This sequence joins TRBV20-1 and TRBJ2-5; 10 bases are shared with TRBD2. This CDR3 region has 16 residues. The germline gives CDR1 DFQATT, CDR2 SNEGSKA (reference sequence). The ends lost 3 bases at V and 2 bases at J; junction bases unmatched: 9. DNA for the CDR3: TGCAGTGCTAGTCCTCTAGCGGGGGCCGTACAAGAGACCCAGTACTTC. Protein: CSASPLAGAVQETQYF.

The chain uses TRBV12-3 or TRBV12-4 and TRBJ1-4; D remains unclear. The ends were cut back, 6 bases at V and 5 bases at J, with 7 bases in the middle. The CDR3 length is 12 residues. CDR3 sequence reads: CASSLANEKLFF. As DNA, the CDR3 is TGTGCCAGCAGCCTAGCCAATGAAAAACTGTTTTTT.

J is TRBJ1-2 and V is TRBV5-6, with no clear D. The length of the CDR3 is 13 residues. Between the trimmed V and J ends, which lost 1 base and 3 bases, there was a span of 7 bases. The germline gives CDR1 SGHDT, CDR2 YYEEEE. DNA for the CDR3: TGTGCCAGCAGCTTGACTCGGGACTATGGCTACACCTTC. As protein: CASSLTRDYGYTF.

V and J are TRBV27 and TRBJ2-2; 8 nucleotides agree with TRBD2. The germline V gene has CDR1 MNHEY and CDR2 SMNVEV (reference sequence). CDR3 length: 19 amino acids. J gave up 0 bases and V 5 bases, and 14 bases lay outside the gene matches. Here the CDR3 DNA reads TGTGCCAGCAGTCGCTCGCGGGGGGTTGGGGTCCCGAACACCGGGGAGCTGTTTTTT. Translating gives CASSRSRGVGVPNTGELFF.

This sequence joins TRBV29-1 and TRBJ1-1; 9 bases are a match to TRBD1. CDR1 SQVTM and CDR2 ANQGSEA come from the germline V gene. The CDR3 contains 12 residues. This CDR3 is CASGTGIPEAFF. As DNA, the CDR3 is TGCGCATCCGGGACAGGGATTCCTGAAGCTTTCTTT.

This sequence joins TRBV5-4 and TRBJ2-1, with TRBD2 matching over 10 bases. The germline CDR1 and CDR2 sequences are SGHNT and YYREEE (reference sequence). CDR3 length equals 15 residues. The V gene end was trimmed by 1 base and the J gene end by 6 bases; junction bases not matched to a gene: 4. The CDR3, as DNA: TGTGCCAGCAGCTTGAGTCCTAGCGGGGGCAATGAGCAGTTCTTC. It yields the protein CASSLSPSGGNEQFF. The variable domain in full, completed from reference TRBV5-4 and TRBJ2-1, reads ETGVTQSPTHLIKTRGQQVTLRCSSQSGHNTVSWYQQALGQGPQFIFQYYREEENGRGNFPPRFSGLQFPNYSSELNVNALELDDSALYLCASSLSPSGGNEQFFGPGTRLTVL.

As regards this clone: The junction does not match germline at one end; this may be a read error. This chain uses TRBV5-1 with TRBJ2-5, with TRBD1 matching 7 bases. CDR3 length: 15 residues. CDR1 SGHRS and CDR2 YFSETQ come from the germline V gene. CDR3 region: CASSLAQGIQGTQYF. CDR3 sequence (DNA): TGCGCCAGCAGCTTGGCACAGGGGATCCAAGGGACCCAGTACTTC.

At least ten counts were recorded for this clone. V and J are TRBV5-4 and TRBJ1-6; D uncertain. Germline V lookup: CDR1 SGHNT, CDR2 YYREEE (reference sequence). CDR3 length: 12 amino acids. V gave up 6 bases and J gave up 10 bases, with 11 bases separating them. CDR3: CASKNPGSPLHF. In DNA, the CDR3 is TGTGCCAGCAAAAATCCGGGGTCACCCCTCCACTTT.